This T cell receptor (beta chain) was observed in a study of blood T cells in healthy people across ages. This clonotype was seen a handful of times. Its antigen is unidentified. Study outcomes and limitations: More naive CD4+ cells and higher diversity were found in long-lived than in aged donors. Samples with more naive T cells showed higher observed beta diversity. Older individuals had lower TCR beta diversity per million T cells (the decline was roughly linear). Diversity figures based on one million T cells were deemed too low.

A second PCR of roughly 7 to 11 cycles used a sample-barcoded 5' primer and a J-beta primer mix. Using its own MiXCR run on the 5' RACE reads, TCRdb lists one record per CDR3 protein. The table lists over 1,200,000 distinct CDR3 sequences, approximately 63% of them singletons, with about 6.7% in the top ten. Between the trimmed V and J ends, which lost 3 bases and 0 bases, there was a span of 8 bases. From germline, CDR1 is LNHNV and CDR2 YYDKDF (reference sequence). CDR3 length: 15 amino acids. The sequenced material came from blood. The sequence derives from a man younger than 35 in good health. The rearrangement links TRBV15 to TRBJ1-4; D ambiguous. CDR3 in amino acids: CATSRVYATNEKLFF. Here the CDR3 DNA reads TGTGCCACCAGCAGGGTTTATGCAACTAATGAAAAACTGTTTTTT. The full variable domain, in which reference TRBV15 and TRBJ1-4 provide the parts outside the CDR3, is DAMVIQNPRYQVTQFGKPVTLSCSQTLNHNVMYWYQQKSSQAPKLLFHYYDKDFNNEADTPDNFQSRRPNTSFCFLDIRSPGLGDTAMYLCATSRVYATNEKLFFGSGTQLSVL.